Listed below are T cell receptor beta chains from one sample, sequenced in a study of blood T cells in healthy people across ages. TCRdb analysed the 5' RACE reads with MiXCR anew, one entry per CDR3 protein. Here the sample spans approximately 2,000,000 distinct CDR3 sequences, around 42% being singletons. Sequencing input: blood. The receptors come from a human donor in good health. The CDR3 runs from the conserved cysteine through the conserved F or W. The order of the fields is clone size, V gene, D gene, J gene, CDR3 DNA, CDR3 protein. The D gene is left open where the match is weak. The listing skips clone size in some rows; elsewhere it reads once, few, many or a size class.

>NA|TRBV7-2|NA|TRBJ2-1
TGTGCCAGCAGCTTAGCTAGTTACGGTGAGCAGTTCTTC
CASSLASYGEQFF
>few|TRBV28|NA|TRBJ2-5
TGTGCCAGCAGTCCCCTGGACATAATCCAAGAGACCCAGTACTTC
CASSPLDIIQETQYF
>NA|TRBV29-1|NA|TRBJ2-1
TGCAGCCTTGAAGAGTCACAGGGGACTACGGGGTTCTTC
CSLEESQGTTGFF
>many|TRBV9|NA|TRBJ1-6
TGTGCCAGCAGCGTACAGACCAATTCACCCCTCCACTTT
CASSVQTNSPLHF
>once|TRBV12-3/TRBV12-4|NA|TRBJ2-4
TGTGCCAGCAGTAACATAGGGCAGGAGCAGTACTTC
CASSNIGQEQYF
>few|TRBV29-1|TRBD2|TRBJ2-1
TGCAGCGTTTGGACTAGCGGGGTGGCCTGGTTCTTC
CSVWTSGVAWFF
>NA|TRBV3-1|NA|TRBJ1-2
TGTGCCAGCAGCCAAGCTGGTTCCGGGCGGTATGGCTACACCTTC
CASSQAGSGRYGYTF
>NA|TRBV12-3/TRBV12-4|TRBD1|TRBJ1-2
TGTGCCAGCAGTTTGCGGGACAGGAGTCCCTATGGCTACACCTTC
CASSLRDRSPYGYTF
>few|TRBV28|NA|TRBJ1-5
TGTGCCAGCAGCACACGCTTAATGGTCCCTCAGCCCCAGCATTTT
CASSTRLMVPQPQHF
>NA|TRBV12-3/TRBV12-4|NA|TRBJ1-1
TGTGCCAGCAGTTTCAGCTACGAAGCTTTCTTT
CASSFSYEAFF
>NA|TRBV3-1|NA|TRBJ2-7
TGTGCCAGCAGCCGACAGGCGAGCTCCTACGAGCAGTACTTC
CASSRQASSYEQYF
>few|TRBV20-1|TRBD1|TRBJ2-5
TGCAGTGCTCGAAGGACAGGGCGGTCCCGGGAGACCCAGTACTTC
CSARRTGRSRETQYF
>NA|TRBV7-8|NA|TRBJ2-3
TGTGCCAGCAGCCCCCACATTGCGTCTCCGTATTTT
CASSPHIASPYF
>few|TRBV9|NA|TRBJ2-1
TGTGCCAGCAGCCCCTCGATGGGCTCTTGGGATGAGCAGTTCTTC
CASSPSMGSWDEQFF
>few|TRBV5-1|NA|TRBJ2-1
TGCGCCAGCAGCTTGATGGGTGACGAGCATGAGCAGTTCTTC
CASSLMGDEHEQFF
>NA|TRBV7-9|TRBD1|TRBJ2-7
TGTGCCAGCAGCTTAGACCAGGGGGTTGTTGGCGAGCAGTACTTC
CASSLDQGVVGEQYF
>NA|TRBV10-3|NA|TRBJ1-1
TGTGCCATCAGTGAGGGTCAGGGTGGAACTGAAGCTTTCTTT
CAISEGQGGTEAFF
>NA|TRBV20-1|NA|TRBJ2-1
TGCAGTGCTAGCGTGGGAGGTGAGCAGTTCTTC
CSASVGGEQFF
>NA|TRBV28|NA|TRBJ1-2
TGTGCCAGCAGTTTTTTAAGGGGGTCCAACTATGGCTACACCTTC
CASSFLRGSNYGYTF
>few|TRBV6-1|NA|TRBJ1-4
TGTGCCAGCACTCCGAGGTCCACTAATGAAAAACTGTTTTTT
CASTPRSTNEKLFF
>NA|TRBV4-3|NA|TRBJ1-6
TGCGCCAGCAGCCAAGGGGGGGGGGGAGGGAATTCACCCCTCCACTTT
CASSQGGGGGNSPLHF
>NA|TRBV20-1|TRBD2|TRBJ2-1
TGCAGTGCTAGAGATGGGACTAGCGCTTACAATGAGCAGTTCTTC
CSARDGTSAYNEQFF
>once|TRBV20-1|TRBD1|TRBJ1-2
TGCAGTGCCAGACAGGGCCCAAGGGTTGGCTACACCTTC
CSARQGPRVGYTF
>NA|TRBV6-6|NA|TRBJ2-5
TGTGCCAGCAGTTACTCGACGTCAGGAACGACCCAGTACTTC
CASSYSTSGTTQYF
>few|TRBV2|NA|TRBJ2-7
TGTGCCAGCCGACAGGACATTTACGAGCAGTACTTC
CASRQDIYEQYF
>NA|TRBV5-1|NA|TRBJ1-1
TGCGCCAGCAGCACGGGACTGGCGAACACTGAAGCTTTCTTT
CASSTGLANTEAFF
>NA|TRBV28|TRBD2|TRBJ2-1
TGTGCCAGCGGACCCGGGGCTAGCGGGGTTGTCTATGAGCAGTTCTTC
CASGPGASGVVYEQFF
>NA|TRBV11-2|NA|TRBJ1-2
TGTGCCAGCAGCGCACATACAGGGTCTTGGGGCTACACCTTC
CASSAHTGSWGYTF
>few|TRBV6-2/TRBV6-3|NA|TRBJ1-1
TGTGCCAGCACCGAGGACACTGAAGCTTTCTTT
CASTEDTEAFF
>NA|TRBV12-3/TRBV12-4|NA|TRBJ2-3
TGTGCCAGCAGCCTTTGGGGTGCGGGACAGATGATTACGCAGTATTTT
CASSLWGAGQMITQYF
>once|TRBV7-9|TRBD1|TRBJ1-4
TGTGCCAGCAGCGCGACAGGGGTGGGAGAAAAACTGTTTTTT
CASSATGVGEKLFF
>NA|TRBV7-2|NA|TRBJ1-6
TGTGCCAGCAGCCGGGACACTAATAATTCACCCCTCCACTTT
CASSRDTNNSPLHF
>few|TRBV4-3|NA|TRBJ1-1
TGCGCCAGCAGCCGGATACAGGGTATGAACACTGAAGCTTTCTTT
CASSRIQGMNTEAFF
>few|TRBV4-2|NA|TRBJ1-2
TGTGCCAGCAGCCAAGGGATGTCACTTAACTATGGCTACACCTTC
CASSQGMSLNYGYTF
>few|TRBV12-5|NA|TRBJ2-1
TGTGCTAGTGGTGGCCCCACTAGCTCCGGGGTGGGCGAGCAGTTCTTC
CASGGPTSSGVGEQFF
>NA|TRBV5-6|NA|TRBJ2-7
TGTGCCAGCCGTCACTGGGGCAGCTCCTACGAGCAGTACTTC
CASRHWGSSYEQYF
>NA|TRBV11-2|NA|TRBJ2-7
TGTGCCAGCAGCTTAGAAATTCGGGGCGAGCAGTACTTC
CASSLEIRGEQYF
>few|TRBV6-5|NA|TRBJ1-2
TGTGCCAGCAGTTACTCGTCGGGGATGGACGGCTACACCTTC
CASSYSSGMDGYTF
>few|TRBV4-1|NA|TRBJ2-7
TGCGCCAGCAGCCCCTGGTGGAGTGGCTCCTACGAGCAGTACTTC
CASSPWWSGSYEQYF
>NA|TRBV12-3/TRBV12-4|NA|TRBJ1-4
TGTGCCAGCAGCCCCTATACCGCAACTAATGAAAAACTGTTTTTT
CASSPYTATNEKLFF
>few|TRBV15|NA|TRBJ2-7
TGTGCCACCAGCAGGGATACCAGGGGGGCACTGTACGAGCAGTACTTC
CATSRDTRGALYEQYF
>NA|TRBV6-1|NA|TRBJ2-7
TGTGCCAGCAGTGTCCCGGTAGTGGGCGAGCAGTACTTC
CASSVPVVGEQYF